This TCR beta chain emerged from a study of shared clonotypes between healthy human individuals (dated by TCRdb to 2020 to 2022). Turning to the overall study: The cohort comprised two women and a few men aged 18 to 49 years. Per donor, three plates each were used for CD4 naive and CD4 memory, two for CD8 naive, and one for CD8 memory. To estimate repertoire size and how much clonotypes are shared between individuals, the study performed deep sequencing of blood TCR repertoires from a few healthy adults. To increase sequencing depth and limit assay-specific biases, different laboratories used diverse techniques to prepare libraries and sequence TCR repertoires. Leukapheresis yielded between about 0.85 and 9 billion PBMCs per donor. What the work shows at the level of the full study, not this receptor alone: Across a few donors, about 4.5% of naive CD4, approximately 4% of naive CD8, around 2.5% of memory CD4, and 0.3% to 0.45% of memory CD8 clonotypes were shared. Rarefaction of sorted-subset datasets indicated incomplete sequencing despite the large sequencing depth. Only blood was sampled, and tissue TCR repertoires likely differ from those in blood. The small number of donors limited the genetic and exposure-history diversity represented. Pairwise subsampling led to the expectation that sequencing depth would affect the degree of clonotype sharing among donors. Clonotypes shared by all four sorted-subset donors showed higher generation probabilities than non-shared clonotypes. Larger estimated clonotype richness was generally found for naive subsets than for memory subsets.

The CDR3 sequence holds 15 residues, the cysteine and phenylalanine included. Solely the CDR3 DNA is kept, with 45 bases framed from the first base. CDR1 and CDR2, looked up from the germline V gene (reference sequence), are LNHNV and YYDKDF. Using the deep immunoSEQ assay, TCR CDR3 regions were amplified from genomic DNA by multiplex PCR. Extracted genomic DNA from each cell subset was distributed evenly across all wells of several immunoSEQ 96-well plates, and each plate was treated as a replicate. Each replicate PCR for sorted subsets received around 0.2 ug genomic DNA, equal to 30,000 or so T cell genomes. The purified libraries were quantified using a Qubit 3.0 fluorometer, sized with a Bioanalyzer 2100, and then quantified again using the KAPA Library Quantification kit. Every immunoSEQ 96-well plate was sequenced on a separate single-read 150-cycle Illumina NextSeq 550 flow cell. The published analysis was carried out like this. Because only junctional sequences without quality scores were contained in the immunoSEQ output, filtering matching that applied to full-length reads could not be performed. To assign V/J genes and CDR3, sequences were annotated against IMGT germline references using PyIR, a Python wrapper for IgBLAST v1.9. Reads with weak V/J assignments (E-value above 1e-6), missing CDR3, stop codons, out-of-frame junctions, or ambiguous translated residues were removed. V3J clonotypes were defined as sequences sharing an identical inferred V gene, J gene, and CDR3 amino acid sequence. To compute the percentage overlap between repertoires, the number of shared unique clonotypes was divided by the size of the smaller repertoire. Three approaches were used to assess repertoire richness: RTK rarefaction, the Chao1 estimator, and Recon v2.1 estimates of unobserved clonotypes. OLGA was used to compute generation probabilities for all TCRbeta clonotypes that the gDNA method yielded from four donors. This immuneACCESS table, as held by TCRdb, lists in-frame sequences with V and J called but not all clones. Of the missing ones, under half trace to an unresolved V gene in checked studies; the others have no known cause. V and J calls and clone size follow that table, whereas D and trimming were derived from the DNA. This sample is represented by around 1 million clones; 76% of them were singletons. The ten biggest clones cover roughly 1.5% of the sample.

The donors were healthy, HIV-negative adults with no recently reported acute infections or vaccinations. Every donor was a Caucasian adult living in Nashville, Tennessee, USA. Magnetic negative selection was used to enrich CD4+ T cells, after which naive cells were positively selected on CD45RA and the negative fraction became the memory subset. After blood collection by leukapheresis, PBMCs were isolated using Ficoll-Histopaque density gradient centrifugation and then cryopreserved in the vapor phase of liquid nitrogen. Analytical flow cytometry was used to check the purity and quantity of each magnetically sorted T cell population. Each sorted fraction had its genomic DNA isolated and then quantified by UV absorbance on a Nanodrop 2000c. Of note for this clone: The clone's antigen remains unknown. Per-nucleotide qualities are absent, and no much larger clonotype sits a single base away.

The TCR was taken from a young man in good health. Sequencing was carried out using memory CD4+ T cells sorted from blood. This specimen's cell subset or site label, per the study, means: CD45RA-negative fraction. The V gene is TRBV15 and the J gene is TRBJ2-5, and perhaps TRBD2 as D gene, on 5 matching bases. The better agreement between TRBJ2-7 and the DNA end casts doubt on the J call. This receptor carries the CDR3 CATSRVRTGSYEQYF. The DNA sequence is given as TGTGCCACCAGCAGAGTTCGGACTGGATCCTACGAGCAGTACTTC.